The 24 T cell receptor beta chains below all came from one sample that was sequenced in a study of cytotoxic CD8 clonotypes in ibrutinib-treated CLL. Assay used: immunoSEQ multiplex PCR; TCRdb lists only in-frame clones, some missing. The table lists more than 30,000 clones, around 70% of them singletons, with about a quarter in the top ten. The specimen comprised PBMCs, sampled before ibrutinib treatment. The receptors shown here come from a human donor with chronic lymphocytic leukemia.

The chain carries TRBV5-1 and TRBJ1-2, with D unclear. The V and J ends lost 0 bases and 7 bases respectively, with 4 bases between them. The CDR3 runs to 11 residues. Germline-derived CDR1 and CDR2 are SGHRS and YFSETQ. The CDR3 nucleotides are TGCGCCAGCAGCTTGGGTGGTGGCTACACCTTC. It specifies CASSLGGGYTF.

J is TRBJ1-2 and V is TRBV2; D possibly corresponds to TRBD1 (5 bases). The CDR3 is made up of 14 amino acids. V gave up 6 bases and J gave up 7 bases, with 18 bases separating them. Germline V lookup: CDR1 SNHLY, CDR2 FYNNEI. The CDR3 reads CASSPLGPGPGYTF. The CDR3 region has the DNA TGTGCCAGCAGCCCTTTGGGGCCTGGCCCTGGCTACACCTTC.

The V call is TRBV27, the J call TRBJ2-3; D remains ambiguous. Germline V gene data show CDR1 as MNHEY and CDR2 as SMNVEV (reference sequence). The V end was cut by 3 bases, the J end by 5 bases, with 6 bases between. This CDR3 spans 12 amino acids. This CDR3 reads CASSFPGDTQYF. CDR3 DNA: TGTGCCAGCAGTTTTCCAGGAGATACGCAGTATTTT.

A few counts support this clone. The chain couples TRBV19 to TRBJ2-4, with 8 bases matching TRBD1. CDR1 and CDR2 (germline): LNHDA, SQIVND (reference sequence). The CDR3 has 17 amino acids. V lost 3 bases to trimming and J lost 0 bases; unmatched junction nucleotides: 7. The DNA of the CDR3 is TGTGCCAGTAGTATTGCAGGGGGCATGGGAGCCAAAAACATTCAGTACTTC. Its protein is CASSIAGGMGAKNIQYF.

V is TRBV11-3 and J is TRBJ2-4, with D hard to call. Trimming left V 1 base short and J 0 bases short, with 16 bases between. The CDR3 is 18 amino acids. Per the germline V gene, CDR1 is SGHNT and CDR2 is YENEEA. The CDR3: CASSLVSIGRVAKNIQYF. Here the CDR3 DNA reads TGTGCCAGCAGCTTAGTCTCCATTGGCAGAGTAGCCAAAAACATTCAGTACTTC.

The rearrangement uses TRBV16 and TRBJ2-3; 7 positions agree with TRBD2. Germline loops: CDR1 KGHSY, CDR2 FQNENV. The CDR3 is 17 residues long. Trimming removed 3 bases from V and 1 base from J; junction bases left unmatched: 10. The CDR3 DNA is TGTGCCAGCAGCCAGTCAATAACTAGCGTGGGCACAGATACGCAGTATTTT. It encodes CASSQSITSVGTDTQYF.

As for this clone: Other nucleotide sequences from this sample produce the same CDR3. This sequence joins TRBV6-5 and TRBJ1-1; unclear D gene. This CDR3 is 11 amino acids long. Germline V lookup: CDR1 MNHEY, CDR2 SVGAGI. The V gene lost 6 bases and the J gene lost 4 bases, with 6 bases spanning the gap. The CDR3, as DNA: TGTGCCAGCAGGCAAGGCACTGAAGCTTTCTTT. Protein product: CASRQGTEAFF.

This chain's CDR3 is CASSSPGEANYGYTF. The CDR3 DNA reads TGTGCCAGTAGTAGCCCAGGGGAAGCTAACTATGGCTACACCTTC. The chain combines TRBV19 with TRBJ1-2; D is possibly TRBD1 (6 bases). The V and J ends lost 4 bases and 0 bases respectively, with 12 bases between them. The CDR3 totals 15 residues. The germline V gene has CDR1 LNHDA and CDR2 SQIVND (reference sequence).

J is TRBJ1-1 and V is TRBV7-6; D call uncertain. The germline V gene encodes CDR1 SGHVS and CDR2 FNYEAQ. Trimming stripped 5 bases from V and 1 base from J, with 8 bases between. The CDR3 contains 13 residues. The CDR3 nucleotides are TGTGCCAGCAGCCCTTCAGCGAACACTGAAGCTTTCTTT. It is translated as CASSPSANTEAFF.

V gene TRBV6-6 combines with J gene TRBJ1-1; D not resolved. The CDR3 extends over 13 amino acids. Trimming took 7 bases from V and 2 from J, leaving 11 bases between them. CDR1 is MNHNY and CDR2 is SVGAGI in the germline V gene (reference sequence). The DNA of the CDR3 is TGTGCCAGCAAGGGAGATTCCAACACTGAAGCTTTCTTT. Translation gives CASKGDSNTEAFF.

The chain uses TRBV5-1 and TRBJ2-7; D is possibly TRBD1 or TRBD2 (5 bases each). The CDR3 runs to 15 residues. The V end was cut by 4 bases, the J end by 6 bases, with 20 bases between. CDR1 is SGHRS and CDR2 is YFSETQ in the germline V gene. CDR3 amino acids: CASSTFTGAGLEQYF. CDR3 DNA: TGCGCCAGCAGCACCTTTACCGGGGCCGGACTCGAGCAGTACTTC.

The CDR3 reads CATSRDSQIYNEQFF. CDR3 DNA: TGTGCCACCAGCAGAGATTCCCAGATCTACAATGAGCAGTTCTTC. The rearrangement joins TRBV15 to TRBJ2-1; D not resolved. The CDR3 has 15 amino acids. CDR1 is LNHNV and CDR2 is YYDKDF in the germline V gene (reference sequence). The V end lost 0 bases, the J end lost 3 bases, and 9 bases lay between the germline ends.

The V and J genes are TRBV7-3 and TRBJ2-1, with TRBD2 identical over 7 bases. Germline CDR1 reads SGHTA; CDR2 reads FQGTGA. The CDR3 consists of 17 residues. Unmatched junction bases numbered 7, after V lost 2 bases and J lost 0 bases. As DNA, the CDR3 is TGTGCCAGCAGCTTATCTCTAGCGGTTAGCTCCTACAATGAGCAGTTCTTC. Translating gives CASSLSLAVSSYNEQFF.

The chain couples TRBV11-2 to TRBJ2-7; D gene uncertain. The germline CDR1 and CDR2 sequences are SGHAT and FQNNGV. The length of the CDR3 is 13 residues. Trimming pared 3 bases from V and 1 base from J, leaving 7 bases between. This CDR3 is CASSLYKSYEQYF. In nucleotides, the CDR3 is TGTGCCAGCAGCTTGTACAAATCCTACGAGCAGTACTTC.

There are a few counts of this clone. The chain combines TRBV5-1 with TRBJ2-7, with TRBD2 as a possible D gene (5 bases). CDR3 length equals 16 residues. Per the germline V gene, CDR1 is SGHRS and CDR2 is YFSETQ. V lost 1 base and J lost 3, with 17 bases in between. The CDR3 reads CASSLSSLEVIYEQYF. CDR3 DNA sequence: TGCGCCAGCAGCTTGTCTTCACTAGAGGTAATCTACGAGCAGTACTTC.

The V gene is TRBV6-5, the J gene TRBJ1-2; D perhaps matches TRBD1 (5 bases). Per germline, CDR1 MNHEY and CDR2 SVGAGI. CDR3 size: 15 residues. The germline V and J ends were trimmed by 2 bases and 4 bases, with 14 bases remaining between them. The CDR3 DNA reads as TGTGCCAGCAGTTACACGACCCTGGGGGTCTATGGCTACACCTTC. Amino acid sequence: CASSYTTLGVYGYTF.

J is TRBJ2-1 and V is TRBV28; the D is unclear. The V gene's germline CDR1 is MDHEN and CDR2 SYDVKM. Between the trimmed V and J ends, which lost 2 bases and 7 bases, there was a span of 6 bases. The CDR3 is 12 amino acids. The CDR3, as DNA: TGTGCCAGCAGTTTAGGCCGGAATGAGCAGTTCTTC. As protein: CASSLGRNEQFF.

This chain uses TRBV6-5 with TRBJ1-2; 10 bases align to TRBD1. V dropped 4 bases and J dropped 0; count of bases not matched to a gene: 5. The CDR3 has 16 residues. Germline assignment: CDR1 MNHEY and CDR2 SVGAGI. CDR3 sequence reads: CASSWRDRGTNYGYTF. DNA of the CDR3: TGTGCCAGCAGTTGGCGGGACAGGGGAACTAACTATGGCTACACCTTC.

CDR3 nucleotide sequence: TGTGCCAGCAGCTTGGGGACCGGGACAGGGGTAAATTCACCCCTCCACTTT. As protein: CASSLGTGTGVNSPLHF. The chain carries TRBV5-6 and TRBJ1-6; 10 nucleotides agree with TRBD1. After removal of 0 bases from V and 7 bases from J, the junction contained 7 bases not matched to a gene. Germline V lookup: CDR1 SGHDT, CDR2 YYEEEE. The CDR3 spans 17 residues.

The chain has TRBV15 and TRBJ2-1; TRBD1 matches 7 bases. V was pared by 6 bases and J by 5 bases, with 7 bases of the junction left unmatched. The length of the CDR3 is 14 residues. In germline, CDR1 is LNHNV, CDR2 YYDKDF (reference sequence). Here the CDR3 reads CATSLQGWHNEQFF. The CDR3 region has the DNA TGTGCCACCAGTCTACAGGGGTGGCACAATGAGCAGTTCTTC.

This clone was seen only a few times. The chain couples TRBV30 to TRBJ1-1; D is undetermined. CDR3 length: 12 residues. The V gene's germline CDR1 is GTSNPN and CDR2 SVGIG (reference sequence). V lost 5 bases, J lost 1 base, and 8 bases lay in between. The CDR3 loop reads CAWELPNTEAFF. The CDR3 DNA follows: TGTGCCTGGGAACTTCCGAACACTGAAGCTTTCTTT.

This clone was picked up a small number of times. The DNA for the CDR3 is TGTGCCAGCAGTTTGGGTCAGGCTGCCTATGGCTACACCTTC. Translating it yields CASSLGQAAYGYTF. The rearrangement links TRBV28 to TRBJ1-2; D remains ambiguous. Germline-derived CDR1 and CDR2 are MDHEN and SYDVKM. V was shortened by 3 bases and J by 4 bases, with 12 bases between the two germline ends. CDR3 length: 14 amino acids.

The chain has TRBV6-5 and TRBJ1-1, with D possibly TRBD1 on 5 matching bases. Germline CDR1 and CDR2: MNHEY and SVGAGI. Trimming removed 2 bases at V and 6 bases at J, with 13 bases between. The CDR3 runs to 14 residues. CDR3 sequence: CASSYPGRGAEAFF. CDR3 in DNA: TGTGCCAGCAGTTACCCAGGGCGGGGAGCTGAAGCTTTCTTT.

The chain employs TRBV5-1 and TRBJ2-3; the D is unclear. Germline V gene lookup returns CDR1 SGHRS and CDR2 YFSETQ. The CDR3 is 18 amino acids. The V and J ends lost 0 bases and 2 bases respectively, with 19 bases between them. The CDR3 reads CASSLVIQLFVHTDTQYF. The CDR3 DNA sequence: TGCGCCAGCAGCTTGGTGATCCAGCTCTTCGTACACACAGATACGCAGTATTTT.